This T cell receptor (beta chain) originates from a study of T cells after yellow fever vaccination. Study-level results: One caveat is that FACS-sorted repertoires could contain abundant clonotypes contaminating from the bulk population.

There are a few counts of this clonotype. Antigen unknown. V gave up 5 bases and J gave up 0 bases; unmatched junction bases: 6. The CDR3 runs to 16 residues. Per germline, CDR1 SEHNR and CDR2 FQNEAQ (reference sequence). Template switching by 5'RACE produced TCR cDNA, adding a universal primer site and UMIs. One entry per CDR3 protein, called by TCRdb with MiXCR from the 5' RACE reads. The data show hundreds of thousands of distinct CDR3 sequences, with 19% seen just once and 13% to 15% held by the top ten. This TCR came from a man between 25 and 39 years old who received the YFV17D yellow fever vaccine. V and J are TRBV7-9 and TRBJ2-1; 8 bases are shared with TRBD1. The sample consisted of PBMCs, taken 15 days after the yellow fever booster vaccination. CDR3 sequence (DNA): TGTGCCAGCAGCGCCCGACAGGGGAGCTCCTACAATGAGCAGTTCTTC. Its translation is CASSARQGSSYNEQFF.